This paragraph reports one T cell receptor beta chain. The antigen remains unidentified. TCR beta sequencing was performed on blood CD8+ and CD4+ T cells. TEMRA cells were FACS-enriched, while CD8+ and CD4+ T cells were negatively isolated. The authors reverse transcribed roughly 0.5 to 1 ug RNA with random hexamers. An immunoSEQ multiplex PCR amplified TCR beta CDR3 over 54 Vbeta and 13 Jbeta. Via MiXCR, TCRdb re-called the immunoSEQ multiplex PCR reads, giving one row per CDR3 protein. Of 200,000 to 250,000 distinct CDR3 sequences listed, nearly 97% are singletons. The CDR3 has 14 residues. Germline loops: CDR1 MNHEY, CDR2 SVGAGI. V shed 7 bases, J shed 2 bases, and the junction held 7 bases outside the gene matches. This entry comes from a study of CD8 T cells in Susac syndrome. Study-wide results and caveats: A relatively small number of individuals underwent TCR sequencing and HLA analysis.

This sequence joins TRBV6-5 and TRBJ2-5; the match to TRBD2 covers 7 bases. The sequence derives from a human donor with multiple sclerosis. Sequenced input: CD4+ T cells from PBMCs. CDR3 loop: CASTPWGGQETQYF. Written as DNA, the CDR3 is TGTGCCAGCACCCCTTGGGGGGGTCAAGAGACCCAGTACTTC.